This T cell receptor (beta chain) was identified in a study of cytomegalovirus exposure and HLA in healthy donors (dated by TCRdb to about 2017). Turning to the overall study: According to an earlier analysis of several hundred of the donors, roughly 180 million T cells yielded 90 million to 130 million unique TCR beta sequences and more than 250 Gb of sequence data. Approximately 300 gigabases of sequencing data and roughly 81 million unique TCR sequences made up an early release that covered around 640 HLA-typed donors. Of the 350 to 450 genotyped donors, approximately 80% fell in the genetic ancestry cluster associated with self-reported Caucasian donors. The study aimed to test whether cataloging public T cell receptors could reveal signatures of past pathogen exposure. The T cell repertoires of some 700 subjects were profiled by immunosequencing and related to cytomegalovirus serostatus. A separate validation cohort of roughly 120 different subjects was used in addition to the 666-subject first cohort. The study combined high-throughput TCR immunosequencing, statistical association of individual TCRs with disease status, and machine learning to predict cytomegalovirus infection status. A later analysis re-examined previously published TCR beta repertoires from about 670 donors and added high-resolution HLA genotyping to investigate patterns of TCR occurrence. Rather than using new phenotypic data, the later analysis identified candidate immune exposures from TCR beta sequences and from how often those sequences occurred across donors. In an earlier analysis of 587 of the donors, high-throughput TCR beta sequencing was used to judge whether each TCR beta V gene segment behaved as functional or pseudogenic. Donor age, sex, ethnicity and CMV serostatus were collected together with the repertoire data. In a later genetic analysis, genome-wide SNP genotypes for about 55% of the roughly 700 donors were used, and that subset was treated as a discovery cohort. All discovery cohort repertoires had been generated using a single sequencing platform. Both class I and class II loci were covered by HLA typing, at four-digit resolution. Typing coverage varied by locus: roughly 629-640 donors for A, B, C, DRB1 and DQB1; more than 500 for DQA1; some 610 for DPA1; fewer than 480 for DPB1. Four or five DR-DQ haplotypes were handled as single units for association and clustering because linkage in the cohort was strong. Among 300 to 500 genotyped donors of the cohort, an average of around 240,000 unique TCR beta nucleotide sequences was sequenced per donor, of which about 18% were non-productive. Broader findings and caveats from the paper: According to a later analysis, most CMV-associated TCR beta chains appeared to be HLA-restricted, and the HLA associations seemed to be driven largely by CMV exposure. Because HLA typing was missing for some donors at each locus, association tests included only the typed subset. When HLA alleles, especially DR and DQ, strongly co-occurred, attributing TCR associations to individual alleles was difficult. A further reported finding was that TCR beta sequences accurately predicted the HLA-A and HLA-B alleles for most subjects in the first cohort. Because counts were too low, roughly 17 rarely observed V segments, including chromosome 9 orphons, were left out of the earlier analysis of roughly 600 of the donors. An earlier analysis of approximately 570 of the donors showed that most TCR beta V segments appeared in productive rearrangements either about 87% or about 30% of the time, which broadly matched IMGT annotations. In a later analysis, several top co-occurrence clusters were reported to appear linked to parvovirus B19, influenza, CMV and Epstein-Barr virus. In the study, approximately 150 TCR beta chains were listed as associated with cytomegalovirus. A later genetic analysis associated a missense DCLRE1C variant with V-gene and J-gene trimming of TCR beta chains, and an independent cohort replicated the association. The classifier was reported to diagnose cytomegalovirus status with high specificity and sensitivity in both the original cohort and the validation cohort. In this cohort, only TCR beta chains were sequenced, and detectable features were limited by the absence of alpha or paired-chain data. According to a later analysis, TCR association rates differed among HLA loci, with DRB1 alleles showing the most associated TCRs and HLA-C alleles showing the fewest. Some IMGT-functional V segments, including TRBV6-2 and TRBV6-3, could not be told apart with the 87-base-pair reads, so those segments were excluded. According to a later genetic analysis, donors in an Asian-associated ancestry cluster had fewer N-insertions in productive TCRs than the approximately 650-donor mean. A later analysis associated 17,000 or so TCR beta sequences with specific HLA alleles at a false discovery rate of 0.05. The authors suggested that the approach could potentially be extended to other disease states and immunological phenotypes. Correlated functional status among segregating V segments might reflect linkage disequilibrium, but an unknown experimental factor could not be ruled out. In vitro tests confirmed that three of the cytomegalovirus-associated TCR beta chains recognize cytomegalovirus antigens. Sequencing depth was assumed to be roughly uniform across donors in the presence/absence analyses, though that assumption may not hold. In a later analysis, HLA-associated TCR beta chains were found to be more clonally expanded and to have lower generation probabilities than equally common non-associated chains. A cluster of highly shared sequence variants was judged likely to represent a technical artifact of the sequencing pipeline. Immune exposure information for the cohort was limited to CMV serostatus. Across donors, most TCR sequences were observed very rarely, whereas some public TCRs were present in many individuals.

The library was made by the immunoSEQ multiplex PCR assay. For the multiplex PCR, a mixture combining 60 forward primers for TCR Vbeta segments and 13 reverse primers for TCR Jbeta segments was used. The CDR3 region of rearranged TCR beta genes was amplified from genomic DNA by a multiplex PCR assay. On the Illumina HiSeq System, the amplified TCR beta libraries were sequenced as 87-base-pair reads. From the authors' description of their analysis: In a later analysis, tens of millions of unique TCR beta chains were counted across the roughly 610 repertoires, and around 10 million of these chains were shared by at least two donors. Raw reads were error-corrected and collapsed into unique sequences by a nearest-neighbor algorithm in which closely related sequences were merged to remove PCR and sequencing errors. CDR3 sequences were aligned to IMGT reference sequences to assign V, D and J gene segments. Each retained sequence needed at least a six-nucleotide match to both a V gene segment and a J gene segment. Rearrangements were classified as productive when the CDR3 lacked stop codons and remained in frame with V and J, and all other rearrangements were classified as non-productive. Following IMGT convention, CDR3 was defined as the stretch from the second conserved V-encoded cysteine up to the conserved J-encoded phenylalanine. In an earlier analysis of approximately 500 of the donors, sequences lacking an unambiguous match to a single V gene segment were excluded. In an earlier analysis of 500 to 750 of the donors, V segments were called functional above 56.7% productive rearrangements and were called segregating when the between-donor standard deviation exceeded 5%. A statistical classification framework was built to diagnose cytomegalovirus status from the catalog of TCR beta chain sequences. In a later analysis, TCR nucleotide sequences were compared against IMGT/GENE-DB human TR gene sequences so that V and J genes could be assigned. The TCRdist pipeline was used in a later analysis to assign CDR3 sequences and most-parsimonious VDJ recombination scenarios. A later analysis defined each TCR beta chain by its CDR3 amino acid sequence plus V-gene family, and excluded reads lacking a unique V-gene family. To address suspected cross-contamination and a sequencing artifact, a later analysis removed under 600 highly shared, low-generation-probability nucleotide sequences. A later analysis calculated a clonal expansion index for each public chain from normalized within-repertoire ranks of inferred template counts. Generation probabilities in a later analysis came from a VDJ recombination model fitted to out-of-frame rearrangements, and those results were checked against IGoR. In a later analysis, hypergeometric tests were used to score TCR-TCR, TCR-HLA and TCR-CMV co-occurrence, with a repertoire-size bias correction applied to TCR pairs. False discovery rates were estimated in a later analysis by permuting HLA or CMV assignments 20 times. In a later analysis, co-occurring TCRs were grouped using DBSCAN, and TCRdist sequence similarity was added for clustering within HLA-allele-positive subsets. Repertoires with fewer than 30,000 or more than 120,000 public chains, plus five repertoires with anomalous nucleotide sharing, were excluded from co-occurrence clustering. The table comes from immuneACCESS by way of TCRdb, which keeps in-frame sequences with V and J called. Part of the clones is missing from these tables; in studies checked, under half for an unresolved V gene and the rest for unknown reasons. That table supplies the V and J calls and clone size; D and trimming were determined from the DNA. This sample is represented by under 150,000 clones; over 65% of them were singletons. Over 2.5% of the sample comes from the top ten.

As to this clone: What antigen it recognizes has not been identified. No clone much larger than this one lies a single base away; base qualities are absent.

From a lookup of the germline V gene (reference sequence), CDR1 and CDR2 are LNHNV and YYDKDF. The CDR3 holds 18 amino acids from the cysteine to the phenylalanine. The read is trimmed to its CDR3 DNA, 54 bases read in frame from base 1. V is pared back by 1 base and J by 7 bases, with 22 bases lying between the germline termini. The cohort consisted of fewer than 700 healthy bone marrow donors. All cohort members were sampled while nominally healthy, although unrecorded immune exposures were likely present. The donor was CMV seronegative and belonged to the group of 352 seronegative cohort members. Every donor gave a peripheral blood sample, and the peripheral blood mononuclear cells from that sample were used for TCR beta sequencing. The Qiagen DNeasy Blood Extraction Kit was used to extract genomic DNA from the blood cell samples.

This TCR derives from a male donor in good health and CMV-seronegative. Sequencing input: PBMCs. The chain is encoded by TRBV15 joined to TRBJ1-4; TRBD1 is a possible D gene, resting on 6 matching bases. The DNA sequence reads TGTGCCACCAGCAGAGTGTACCCGGAAGGGGGGGGAGGTGAAAAACTGTTTTTT. Its translation reads: CATSRVYPEGGGGEKLFF.